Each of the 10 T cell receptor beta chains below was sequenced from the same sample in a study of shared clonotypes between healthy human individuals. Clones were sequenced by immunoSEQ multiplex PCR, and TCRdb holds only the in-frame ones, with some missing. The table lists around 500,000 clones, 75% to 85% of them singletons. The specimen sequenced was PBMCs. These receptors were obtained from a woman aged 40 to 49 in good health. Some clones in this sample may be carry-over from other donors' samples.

CDR3 bases: TGTGCCAGCAGCTTATCTCCGGTGCTAGCGGGTACTGGGGCCAACGTCCTGACTTTC. It specifies CASSLSPVLAGTGANVLTF. The chain has TRBV7-8 and TRBJ2-6; 8 bases are a match to TRBD2. The CDR3 spans 19 residues. Germline V CDR1 and CDR2: SGHVS, FQNEAQ. V gave up 2 bases and J gave up 2 bases; unmatched junction bases: 11.

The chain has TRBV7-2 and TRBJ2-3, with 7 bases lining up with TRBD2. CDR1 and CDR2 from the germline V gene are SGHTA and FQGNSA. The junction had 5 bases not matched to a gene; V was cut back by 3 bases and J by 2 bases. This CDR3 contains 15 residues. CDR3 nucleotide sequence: TGTGCCAGCAGCTTCGTAGCGGGCCCCACAGATACGCAGTATTTT. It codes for CASSFVAGPTDTQYF.

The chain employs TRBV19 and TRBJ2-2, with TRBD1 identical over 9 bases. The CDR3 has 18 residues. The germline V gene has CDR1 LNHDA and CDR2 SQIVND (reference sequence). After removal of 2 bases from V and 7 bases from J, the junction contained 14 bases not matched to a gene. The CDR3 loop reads CASSIPPGQGIIGGELFF. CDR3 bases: TGTGCCAGTAGTATACCCCCGGGACAGGGAATTATTGGCGGGGAGCTGTTTTTT.

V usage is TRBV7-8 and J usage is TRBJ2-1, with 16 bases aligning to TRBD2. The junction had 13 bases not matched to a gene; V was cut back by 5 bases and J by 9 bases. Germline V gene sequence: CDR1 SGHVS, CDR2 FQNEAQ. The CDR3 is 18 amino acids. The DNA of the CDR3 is TGTGCCAGCAGCCCCGGGGGGACTAGCGGGAGGGGAGGCGGTGAGCAGTTCTTC. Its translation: CASSPGGTSGRGGGEQFF. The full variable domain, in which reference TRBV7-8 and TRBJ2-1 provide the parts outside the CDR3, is GAGVSQSPRYKVAKRGQDVALRCDPISGHVSLFWYQQALGQGPEFLTYFQNEAQLDKSGLPSDRFFAERPEGSVSTLKIQRTQQEDSAVYLCASSPGGTSGRGGGEQFFGPGTRLTVL.

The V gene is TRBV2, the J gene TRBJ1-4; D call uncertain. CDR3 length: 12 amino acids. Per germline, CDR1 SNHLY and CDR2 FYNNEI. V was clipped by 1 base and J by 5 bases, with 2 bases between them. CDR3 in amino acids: CASSEVNEKLFF. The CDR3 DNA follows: TGTGCCAGCAGTGAAGTGAATGAAAAACTGTTTTTT.

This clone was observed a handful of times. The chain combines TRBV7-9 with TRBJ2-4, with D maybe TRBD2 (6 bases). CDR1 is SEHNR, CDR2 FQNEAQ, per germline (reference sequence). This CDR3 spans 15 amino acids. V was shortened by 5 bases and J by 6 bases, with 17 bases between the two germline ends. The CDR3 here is CASSAGRDWVNIQYF. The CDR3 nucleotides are TGTGCCAGCAGCGCTGGACGGGACTGGGTAAACATTCAGTACTTC.

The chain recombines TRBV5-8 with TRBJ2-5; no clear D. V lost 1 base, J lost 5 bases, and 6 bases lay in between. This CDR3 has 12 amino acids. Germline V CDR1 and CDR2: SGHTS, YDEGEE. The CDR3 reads CASSLQPETQYF. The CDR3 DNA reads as TGTGCCAGCAGCTTGCAACCGGAGACCCAGTACTTC.

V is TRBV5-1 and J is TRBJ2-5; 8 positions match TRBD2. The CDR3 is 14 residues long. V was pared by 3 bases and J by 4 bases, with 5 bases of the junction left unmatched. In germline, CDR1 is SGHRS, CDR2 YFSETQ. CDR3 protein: CASSSGGGTETQYF. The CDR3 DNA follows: TGCGCCAGCAGCTCCGGCGGGGGGACAGAGACCCAGTACTTC.

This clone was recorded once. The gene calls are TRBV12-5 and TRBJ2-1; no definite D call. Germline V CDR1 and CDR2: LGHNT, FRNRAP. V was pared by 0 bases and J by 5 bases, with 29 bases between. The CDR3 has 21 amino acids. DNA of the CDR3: TGTGCTAGTGGTTTGGTACTGTTCCCTCGTCTCCTCGATCTTATTAACAATGAGCAGTTCTTC. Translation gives CASGLVLFPRLLDLINNEQFF.

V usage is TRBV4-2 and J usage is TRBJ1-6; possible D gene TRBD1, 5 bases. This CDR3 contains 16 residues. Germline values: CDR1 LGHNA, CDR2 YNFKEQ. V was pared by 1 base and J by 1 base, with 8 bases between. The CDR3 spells CASSQAQGSYNSPLHF. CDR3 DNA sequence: TGTGCCAGCAGCCAAGCCCAGGGTTCCTATAATTCACCCCTCCACTTT.